The 21 T cell receptor beta chains in this list originate from one sample, sequenced in a study of T cell responses to AZD1222 COVID-19 vaccine. Sequenced by immunoSEQ multiplex PCR; TCRdb stores in-frame clones only, minus some. The data contain about 120,000 clones, more than 85% of them singletons. The sequencing here drew on peripheral blood, taken on day 0 of AZD1222 vaccination. The receptors originated from an adult in good health.

The J gene is TRBJ1-5, the V gene TRBV9, with TRBD1 as a possible D gene (5 bases). The CDR3 length is 15 residues. V was clipped by 4 bases and J by 2 bases, with 13 bases between them. Germline loops: CDR1 SGDLS, CDR2 YYNGEE. CDR3 sequence: CASSRGWDRNQPQHF. The CDR3 DNA sequence: TGTGCCAGCAGCCGGGGGTGGGACCGCAATCAGCCCCAGCATTTT.

This chain joins TRBV6-5 and TRBJ2-6; D may be TRBD2 (5 bases). The CDR3 runs 14 residues. Trimming cost V 7 bases and J 0 bases, with 7 bases left between them. Germline-derived CDR1 and CDR2 are MNHEY and SVGAGI. The CDR3, as DNA: TGTGCCAGCAAAGGGAGCTCTGGGGCCAACGTCCTGACTTTC. Encoded protein: CASKGSSGANVLTF.

The chain joins TRBV28 to TRBJ1-4, with 9 bases matching TRBD1. V shed 11 bases and J 8 bases; nucleotides not matched to a gene: 6. This CDR3 contains 12 residues. From germline, CDR1 is MDHEN and CDR2 SYDVKM. The CDR3 coding sequence is TGTGCCGGGGGGGACAGGGACGAAAAACTGTTTTTT. Translating it yields CAGGDRDEKLFF.

CDR3 coding DNA: TGTGCCAGCTCACTCGACAACGCGAACACCGGGGAGCTGTTTTTT. Its protein is CASSLDNANTGELFF. The chain employs TRBV18 and TRBJ2-2; D gene ambiguous. This CDR3 comprises 15 residues. V was shortened by 4 bases and J by 0 bases, with 9 bases between the two germline ends. The germline CDR1 and CDR2 sequences are KGHSH and LQKENI.

The chain is built from TRBV28 and TRBJ1-4, with a tentative D call TRBD1 (5 bases). CDR3 length: 15 residues. V shed 5 bases and J shed 8 bases, with 18 bases lying between them. Per the germline V gene, CDR1 is MDHEN and CDR2 is SYDVKM. DNA for the CDR3: TGTGCCAGCAGTCCCCGACCCCCGAGGGACGAAAAACTGTTTTTT. Translating it yields CASSPRPPRDEKLFF.

The chain combines TRBV18 with TRBJ1-2; no firm D call. The germline V and J ends were trimmed by 4 bases and 5 bases, with 11 bases remaining between them. This CDR3 region has 13 residues. CDR1 is KGHSH, CDR2 LQKENI, per germline. As DNA, the CDR3 is TGTGCCAGCTCACACAGCGATACATATGGCTACACCTTC. Translating gives CASSHSDTYGYTF.

V gene TRBV29-1 combines with J gene TRBJ2-2, with a possible D match to TRBD1 (5 bases). Germline assignment: CDR1 SQVTM and CDR2 ANQGSEA. The CDR3 runs to 12 residues. V shed 7 bases and J shed 4 bases, with 10 bases lying between them. The chain's CDR3 is CSGGHTTGELFF. The CDR3 coding sequence is TGCAGCGGCGGACACACCACCGGGGAGCTGTTTTTT.

J is TRBJ2-2 and V is TRBV7-9, with 9 bases matching TRBD1. With 8 bases clipped from V and 5 bases from J, the junction kept 12 bases outside the gene matches. Per the germline V gene, CDR1 is SEHNR and CDR2 is FQNEAQ (reference sequence). CDR3 length: 16 residues. CDR3 DNA sequence: TGTGCCAGCCTCCTAGGGACAGGGTTTGAAACCGGGGAGCTGTTTTTT. It is translated as CASLLGTGFETGELFF.

The V gene is TRBV9, the J gene TRBJ2-2; unclear D gene. Germline V gives CDR1 SGDLS, CDR2 YYNGEE. The CDR3 length is 16 residues. The ends were cut back, 2 bases at V and 0 bases at J, with 11 bases in the middle. CDR3 sequence reads: CASSVFDFANTGELFF. The CDR3 bases are TGTGCCAGCAGCGTGTTCGACTTCGCGAACACCGGGGAGCTGTTTTTT.

The CDR3 DNA sequence: TGTGCCAGCAGCTTTACGGCGGGAGCCCCCTCTGGGGCCAACGTCCTGACTTTC. It codes for CASSFTAGAPSGANVLTF. The rearrangement joins TRBV7-9 to TRBJ2-6, with 7 nucleotides matching TRBD2. Looked up from germline, CDR1 is SEHNR and CDR2 is FQNEAQ (reference sequence). Trimming cost V 3 bases and J 0 bases; bases outside gene matches: 8. The CDR3 contains 18 residues.

The chain recombines TRBV28 with TRBJ1-1; tentative D call: TRBD1 (5 bases). The V end was cut by 7 bases, the J end by 2 bases, with 14 bases between. The CDR3 has 14 residues. Germline lookup yields CDR1 MDHEN and CDR2 SYDVKM. CDR3 in amino acids: CASTSNGGNTEAFF. Written as DNA, the CDR3 is TGTGCCAGCACCTCCAATGGGGGAAACACTGAAGCTTTCTTT. Full variable domain (missing parts from reference TRBV28 and TRBJ1-1): DVKVTQSSRYLVKRTGEKVFLECVQDMDHENMFWYRQDPGLGLRLIYFSYDVKMKEKGDIPEGYSVSREKKERFSLILESASTNQTSMYLCASTSNGGNTEAFFGQGTRLTVV.

This clone has only a few counts. The genes are TRBV15 and TRBJ2-5; perhaps TRBD2 as D (6 bases). Germline V gene sequence: CDR1 LNHNV, CDR2 YYDKDF (reference sequence). Trimming left V 8 bases short and J 2 bases short, with 15 bases between. CDR3 length equals 14 residues. DNA of the CDR3: TGTGCCACCCGAGGGCCCGGGAGACAAGAGACCCAGTACTTC. Translation gives CATRGPGRQETQYF.

The sample holds a few counts of this clone. This chain connects TRBV7-9 to TRBJ1-5, with 7 bases fitting TRBD1. The CDR3 is 13 residues long. The V gene end was trimmed by 4 bases and the J gene end by 10 bases; junction bases not matched to a gene: 7. Per germline, CDR1 SEHNR and CDR2 FQNEAQ (reference sequence). The CDR3 DNA follows: TGTGCCAGCAGCTCACAGGGGAGCCCACCCCAGCATTTT. Translating it yields CASSSQGSPPQHF.

This rearrangement joins TRBV11-2 to TRBJ2-1; D might be TRBD2 (5 bases). The CDR3 totals 14 residues. Germline V gene lookup returns CDR1 SGHAT and CDR2 FQNNGV. Trimming took 1 base from V and 9 from J, leaving 13 bases between them. In DNA form, the CDR3 reads TGTGCCAGCAGCTTAGGTACGGGGTGGGCTGAGCAGTTCTTC. Encoded protein: CASSLGTGWAEQFF.

The chain joins TRBV28 to TRBJ2-1, with D perhaps being TRBD1 or TRBD2 (6 bases each). Trimming took 5 bases from V and 4 from J, leaving 15 bases between them. In germline, CDR1 is MDHEN, CDR2 SYDVKM. There are 15 residues in the CDR3. The CDR3, as DNA: TGTGCCAGCAGTCCTAAGGAGGGGGTGTACAATGAGCAGTTCTTC. Its protein is CASSPKEGVYNEQFF.

The chain links TRBV2 to TRBJ1-1; 7 positions agree with TRBD1. The V and J ends lost 3 bases and 5 bases, in that order; junction bases with no gene match: 9. This CDR3 is 15 amino acids long. Germline V lookup: CDR1 SNHLY, CDR2 FYNNEI. DNA of the CDR3: TGTGCCAGCAGTGATCGTGGGGACAGTGGGACTGAAGCTTTCTTT. This encodes CASSDRGDSGTEAFF.

This clone was seen many times. V and J are TRBV19 and TRBJ1-5, with D unclear. Trimming took 4 bases from V and 3 from J, leaving 13 bases between them. Germline V gives CDR1 LNHDA, CDR2 SQIVND (reference sequence). The CDR3 totals 15 residues. The CDR3 DNA follows: TGTGCCAGTAGTACCGCCCAGATTACCAATCAGCCCCAGCATTTT. Its protein is CASSTAQITNQPQHF.

This rearrangement joins TRBV2 to TRBJ1-2; D is possibly TRBD1 (5 bases). This CDR3 contains 14 residues. V lost 5 bases, J lost 0 bases, and 10 bases lay in between. The germline V gene encodes CDR1 SNHLY and CDR2 FYNNEI. CDR3 region: CASSFRDSNYGYTF. CDR3 nucleotide sequence: TGTGCCAGCAGTTTCAGGGATTCTAACTATGGCTACACCTTC.

V is TRBV19 and J is TRBJ2-1; D is unresolved. CDR1 LNHDA and CDR2 SQIVND come from the germline V gene (reference sequence). Trimming took 4 bases from V and 1 from J, leaving 14 bases between them. CDR3 length: 16 residues. This CDR3 reads CASSNRRRSSYNEQFF. Written as DNA, the CDR3 is TGTGCCAGTAGTAACCGGCGCAGGTCGTCCTACAATGAGCAGTTCTTC.

The chain couples TRBV28 to TRBJ1-2, with D unclear. The germline gives CDR1 MDHEN, CDR2 SYDVKM. Trimming took 6 bases from V and 4 from J, leaving 18 bases between them. The CDR3 is 15 amino acids. CDR3 coding DNA: TGTGCCAGCAGACCACCGACGAGGACGGGCTATGGCTACACCTTC. This encodes CASRPPTRTGYGYTF.

This clone was seen once. The CDR3 DNA is TGTGCCAGCTCACCAGGGGGGGGCGCGAACCGCTATGGCTACACCTTC. The encoded protein is CASSPGGGANRYGYTF. The V call is TRBV18, the J call TRBJ1-2; D might be TRBD1 (6 bases). Germline assignment: CDR1 KGHSH and CDR2 LQKENI. Trimming took 2 bases from V and 4 from J, leaving 17 bases between them. The CDR3 covers 16 residues.